Listed here are 21 T cell receptor beta chains from one sample, sequenced in a study of blood T cell repertoires in COVID-19. TCRdb keeps only in-frame clones here, not all; method: immunoSEQ multiplex PCR. Of more than 70,000 clones detected, 90% appear once; the ten largest clones hold under 6.5%. The source material was peripheral blood. The receptors shown here come from a woman in her late teens or twenties with acute or convalescent COVID-19.

The chain joins TRBV5-6 to TRBJ2-3; 8 bases are a match to TRBD1. The CDR3 totals 19 residues. The junction had 13 bases not matched to a gene; V was cut back by 1 base and J by 0 bases. Germline lookup yields CDR1 SGHDT and CDR2 YYEEEE. This CDR3 is CASSLQGQGALQSTDTQYF. The CDR3 DNA reads TGTGCCAGCAGCTTGCAAGGGCAGGGGGCCCTCCAGAGCACAGATACGCAGTATTTT.

The chain combines TRBV12-3 or TRBV12-4 with TRBJ1-1; TRBD1 matches at 7 bases. The CDR3 runs 13 residues. Losses at the gene ends were 6 bases for V and 3 bases for J; bases not matched to a gene: 4. CDR3 region: CASRSRGDTEAFF. The DNA of the CDR3 is TGTGCCAGCAGATCCAGGGGGGACACTGAAGCTTTCTTT.

The chain joins TRBV5-6 to TRBJ1-6; 10 nucleotides line up with TRBD1. Unmatched junction bases numbered 6, after V lost 3 bases and J lost 6 bases. CDR1 is SGHDT and CDR2 is YYEEEE in the germline V gene. The CDR3 totals 16 residues. The CDR3 region has the DNA TGTGCCAGCAGCTATGGGACAGGGGCCCTTAATTCACCCCTCCACTTT. It codes for CASSYGTGALNSPLHF.

This chain connects TRBV6-2 or TRBV6-3 to TRBJ2-2, with D unresolved. The V gene's germline CDR1 is MNHEY and CDR2 SVGEGT. The V end was cut by 6 bases, the J end by 6 bases, with 8 bases between. This CDR3 region has 12 residues. CDR3 in DNA: TGTGCCAGCAGCAATCCCGCCGGGGAGCTGTTTTTT. Its protein is CASSNPAGELFF.

The rearrangement links TRBV4-1 to TRBJ2-2, with TRBD2 identical over 13 bases. With 4 bases clipped from V and 2 bases from J, the junction kept 4 bases outside the gene matches. The CDR3 sequence is 17 residues long. Germline V CDR1 and CDR2: MGHRA, YSYEKL. DNA of the CDR3: TGCGCCAGCAGCCCGGGACTAGCGGGGATAAACACCGGGGAGCTGTTTTTT. Translating gives CASSPGLAGINTGELFF.

The chain combines TRBV5-8 with TRBJ2-1; 7 bases are a match to TRBD2. The length of the CDR3 is 17 residues. The germline CDR1 and CDR2 sequences are SGHTS and YDEGEE. After removal of 2 bases from V and 3 bases from J, the junction contained 11 bases not matched to a gene. CDR3 protein: CASSFYLAARYYNEQFF. The CDR3 DNA reads as TGTGCCAGCAGCTTTTACCTAGCGGCCAGGTACTACAATGAGCAGTTCTTC.

CDR3 sequence: CASSSTQPWEMNTEAFF. CDR3 bases: TGTGCCAGCAGCTCAACACAACCTTGGGAGATGAACACTGAAGCTTTCTTT. The rearrangement joins TRBV7-2 to TRBJ1-1; D uncertain. The V end was cut by 4 bases, the J end by 0 bases, with 18 bases between. The CDR3 spans 17 residues. Germline V gene sequence: CDR1 SGHTA, CDR2 FQGNSA.

This clone was recorded only once. The V call is TRBV7-9, the J call TRBJ1-3; 11 bases agree with TRBD1. The CDR3 extends over 16 amino acids. Germline values: CDR1 SEHNR, CDR2 FQNEAQ (reference sequence). Trimming took 5 bases from V and 4 from J; bases not matched to a gene: 7. CDR3 nucleotides: TGTGCCAGCAGCGAAGGACAGGGGGCGTGGGGAAACACCATATATTTT. It specifies CASSEGQGAWGNTIYF.

The chain combines TRBV7-2 with TRBJ2-4; 16 nucleotides align to TRBD2. From germline, CDR1 is SGHTA and CDR2 FQGNSA. This CDR3 comprises 18 residues. J lost 6 bases, V lost 2 bases, and 7 bases had no gene match. In DNA, the CDR3 is TGTGCCAGCAGCTTATTGGGACTAGCGGGAGGGATGGGAAACATTCAGTACTTC. Protein product: CASSLLGLAGGMGNIQYF. The full variable domain, with the rest looked up from reference TRBV7-2 and TRBJ2-4, is GAGVSQSPSNKVTEKGKDVELRCDPISGHTALYWYRQSLGQGLEFLIYFQGNSAPDKSGLPSDRFSAERTGGSVSTLTIQRTQQEDSAVYLCASSLLGLAGGMGNIQYFGAGTRLSVL.

The gene calls are TRBV30 and TRBJ2-7, with D possibly TRBD2 on 6 matching bases. Trimming left V 5 bases short and J 9 bases short, with 17 bases between. Germline V gene data show CDR1 as GTSNPN and CDR2 as SVGIG (reference sequence). The CDR3 sequence is 12 residues long. The CDR3 DNA is TGTGCCTGGGGAGGGATTTCGGGTGTGCAGTACTTC. Protein: CAWGGISGVQYF.

The chain carries TRBV5-1 and TRBJ1-1; D is perhaps TRBD1 (5 bases). The CDR3 runs 15 residues. V was clipped by 0 bases and J by 0 bases, with 9 bases between them. From germline, CDR1 is SGHRS and CDR2 YFSETQ. This CDR3 reads CASSLASGMNTEAFF. The DNA for the CDR3 is TGCGCCAGCAGCTTGGCCTCAGGGATGAACACTGAAGCTTTCTTT. Full variable domain (rest looked up from reference TRBV5-1 and TRBJ1-1): KAGVTQTPRYLIKTRGQQVTLSCSPISGHRSVSWYQQTPGQGLQFLFEYFSETQRNKGNFPGRFSGRQFSNSRSEMNVSTLELGDSALYLCASSLASGMNTEAFFGQGTRLTVV.

The V and J genes are TRBV28 and TRBJ1-5; maybe TRBD1 (5 bases). Trimming removed 4 bases at V and 1 base at J, with 17 bases between. Germline assignment: CDR1 MDHEN and CDR2 SYDVKM. The length of the CDR3 is 17 residues. Here the CDR3 DNA reads TGTGCCAGCAGTTCCCTACGGGGCGGGAGGAGCAATCAGCCCCAGCATTTT. Translating it yields CASSSLRGGRSNQPQHF.

The rearrangement links TRBV6-5 to TRBJ1-1; 9 bases agree with TRBD1. This CDR3 is built from 13 residues. The junction had 3 bases not matched to a gene; V was cut back by 6 bases and J by 4 bases. Per germline, CDR1 MNHEY and CDR2 SVGAGI. The chain's CDR3 is CASRSTGGTEAFF. The CDR3 DNA is TGTGCCAGCAGATCGACAGGGGGCACTGAAGCTTTCTTT.

The V and J genes are TRBV28 and TRBJ1-5, with 9 bases aligning to TRBD1. Trimming took 3 bases from V and 5 from J; bases not matched to a gene: 2. The CDR3 spans 14 residues. The germline V gene has CDR1 MDHEN and CDR2 SYDVKM. CDR3 sequence (DNA): TGTGCCAGCAGTTTGGGGACAGGGCATCAGCCCCAGCATTTT. Amino acid sequence: CASSLGTGHQPQHF.

This chain joins TRBV30 and TRBJ2-7; D may be TRBD1 (6 bases). Trimming pared 0 bases from V and 0 bases from J, leaving 15 bases between. The CDR3 is 16 residues long. In germline, CDR1 is GTSNPN, CDR2 SVGIG (reference sequence). CDR3 sequence (DNA): TGTGCCTGGAGTGTGCCCGGGACATTGAGCTCCTACGAGCAGTACTTC. Translation: CAWSVPGTLSSYEQYF.

This clone came up once. The J gene is TRBJ2-1, the V gene TRBV12-3 or TRBV12-4; D is perhaps TRBD1 (5 bases). V was clipped by 5 bases and J by 12 bases, with 14 bases between them. CDR3 size: 12 residues. CDR3 nucleotides: TGTGCCAGCAGTGGGGCCCCCCCGGCGCAGTTCTTC. Translating it yields CASSGAPPAQFF.

The rearrangement links TRBV7-2 to TRBJ2-7, with 7 bases lining up with TRBD2. The V segment lost 4 bases and the J segment 6 bases; nucleotides outside the gene matches: 12. The CDR3 is 15 residues long. The germline gives CDR1 SGHTA, CDR2 FQGNSA. The CDR3 region has the DNA TGTGCCAGCAGCTGGGGAACCTTGGGGGGGTCCGAGCAGTACTTC. Translation: CASSWGTLGGSEQYF.

The genes are TRBV19 and TRBJ1-5, with TRBD1 matching over 7 bases. This CDR3 has 13 amino acids. Unmatched junction bases numbered 2, after V lost 4 bases and J lost 5 bases. Germline values: CDR1 LNHDA, CDR2 SQIVND (reference sequence). CDR3 DNA: TGTGCCAGTAGTACGACAGGGTATCAGCCCCAGCATTTT. Translated, it gives CASSTTGYQPQHF.

This clone was counted only a few times. The chain recombines TRBV19 with TRBJ2-5; D possibly corresponds to TRBD2 (6 bases). V was cut by 6 bases and J by 1 base, with 15 bases left in between. Looked up from germline, CDR1 is LNHDA and CDR2 is SQIVND (reference sequence). The CDR3 has 15 residues. This CDR3 reads CASRGRLGAQETQYF. Here the CDR3 DNA reads TGTGCCAGTAGAGGGAGACTAGGGGCCCAAGAGACCCAGTACTTC.

The chain is built from TRBV3-1 (or the pseudogene TRBV3-2) and TRBJ2-3; 8 nucleotides match TRBD2. V dropped 0 bases and J dropped 1; count of bases not matched to a gene: 15. The CDR3 runs to 20 residues. Per germline, CDR1 LGHDT and CDR2 YNNKEL (reference sequence). CDR3 region: CASSQDPTLSGKVGTDTQYF. The CDR3 nucleotides are TGTGCCAGCAGCCAAGATCCGACACTTAGCGGGAAGGTTGGCACAGATACGCAGTATTTT.

CDR3 DNA: TGTGCCAGCAGTTACAACCCGGGACATAGCAATCAGCCCCAGCATTTT. Translating it yields CASSYNPGHSNQPQHF. The V call is TRBV6-6, the J call TRBJ1-5; maybe TRBD1 (6 bases). The germline V and J ends were trimmed by 2 bases and 0 bases, with 11 bases remaining between them. The germline gives CDR1 MNHNY, CDR2 SVGAGI (reference sequence). This CDR3 is built from 16 residues.